This T cell receptor (beta chain) appears in the sequencing data of a study of blood T cell repertoires in COVID-19. Overall study context: The study drew acute and convalescent COVID-19 samples from the United States, Italy and Spain. T cells, B-cell-depleted T cells, or PBMCs provided the cDNA or gDNA that served as material.

Original processing methods: From reference gene primer amplification, estimates of nucleated cell counts were derived. The protocol was immunoSEQ multiplex PCR, while the TCRdb copy is restricted to in-frame clones and leaves out a portion. V and J calls plus clone size are reproduced from that table; the DNA served to infer D and trimming. The table has 160,000 or so clones, about 87% seen once. On this clone: Other DNA sequences of this sample code for an identical CDR3.

CDR1 and CDR2 (germline): SQVTM, ANQGSEA. The length of the CDR3 is 12 residues. The V end lost 6 bases, the J end lost 5 bases, and 13 bases lay between the germline ends. The TCR originated in a woman aged 45 to 65 with acute or convalescent COVID-19. The gene calls are TRBV29-1 and TRBJ1-2, with D perhaps matching TRBD1 (6 bases). Sequenced: peripheral blood. The CDR3 loop is CSVLTGSYGYTF. The CDR3 bases are TGCAGCGTCTTAACAGGGTCTTATGGCTACACCTTC. Combining the CDR3 with reference TRBV29-1 and TRBJ1-2 gives the whole variable domain SAVISQKPSRDICQRGTSLTIQCQVDSQVTMMFWYRQQPGQSLTLIATANQGSEATYESGFVIDKFPISRPNLTFSTLTVSNMSPEDSSIYLCSVLTGSYGYTFGSGTRLTVV.